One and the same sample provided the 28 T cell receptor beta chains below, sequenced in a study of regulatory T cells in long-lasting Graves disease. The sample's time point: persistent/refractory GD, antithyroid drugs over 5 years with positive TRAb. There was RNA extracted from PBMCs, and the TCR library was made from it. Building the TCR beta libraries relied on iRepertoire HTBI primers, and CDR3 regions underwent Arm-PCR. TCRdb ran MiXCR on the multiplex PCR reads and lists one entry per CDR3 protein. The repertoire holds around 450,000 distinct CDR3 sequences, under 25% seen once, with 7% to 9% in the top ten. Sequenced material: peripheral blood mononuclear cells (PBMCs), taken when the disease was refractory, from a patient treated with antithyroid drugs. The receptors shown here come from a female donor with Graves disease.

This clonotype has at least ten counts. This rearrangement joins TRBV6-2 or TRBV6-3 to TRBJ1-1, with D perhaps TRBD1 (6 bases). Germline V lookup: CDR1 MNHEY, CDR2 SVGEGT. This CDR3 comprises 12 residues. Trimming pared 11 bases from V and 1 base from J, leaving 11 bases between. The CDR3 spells CAVGTTNTEAFF. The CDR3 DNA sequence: TGTGCCGTTGGGACAACGAACACTGAAGCTTTCTTT.

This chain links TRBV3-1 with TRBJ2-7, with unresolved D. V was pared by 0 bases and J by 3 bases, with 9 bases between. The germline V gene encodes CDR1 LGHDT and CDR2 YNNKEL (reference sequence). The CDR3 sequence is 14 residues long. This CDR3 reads CASSQDQEIYEQYF. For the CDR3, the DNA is TGTGCCAGCAGCCAAGATCAGGAGATCTACGAGCAGTACTTC.

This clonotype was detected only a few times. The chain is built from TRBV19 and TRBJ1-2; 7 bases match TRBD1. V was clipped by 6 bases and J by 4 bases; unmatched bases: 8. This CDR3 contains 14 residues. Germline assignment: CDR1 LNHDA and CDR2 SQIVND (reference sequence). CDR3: CASRTGTAVYGYTF. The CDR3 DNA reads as TGTGCCAGTAGGACAGGGACTGCCGTCTATGGCTACACCTTC.

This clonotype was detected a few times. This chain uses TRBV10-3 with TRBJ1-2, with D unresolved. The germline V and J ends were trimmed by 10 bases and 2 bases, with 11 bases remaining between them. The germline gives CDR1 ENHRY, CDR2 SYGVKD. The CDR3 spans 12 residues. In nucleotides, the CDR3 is TGTGCCACTCAGGACCTCAACTATGGCTACACCTTC. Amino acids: CATQDLNYGYTF.

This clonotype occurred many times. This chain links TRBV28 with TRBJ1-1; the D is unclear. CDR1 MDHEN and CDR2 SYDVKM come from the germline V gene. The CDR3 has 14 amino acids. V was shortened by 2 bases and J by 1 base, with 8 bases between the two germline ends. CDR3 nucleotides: TGTGCCAGCAGTTTACCCCCCACGAACACTGAAGCTTTCTTT. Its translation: CASSLPPTNTEAFF.

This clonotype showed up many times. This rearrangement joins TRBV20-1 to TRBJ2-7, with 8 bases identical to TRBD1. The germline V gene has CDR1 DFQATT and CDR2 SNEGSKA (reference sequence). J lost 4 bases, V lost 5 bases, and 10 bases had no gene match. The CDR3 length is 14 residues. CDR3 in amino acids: CSAGKTGAGYEQYF. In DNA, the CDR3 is TGCAGTGCTGGCAAGACAGGGGCAGGGTACGAGCAGTACTTC.

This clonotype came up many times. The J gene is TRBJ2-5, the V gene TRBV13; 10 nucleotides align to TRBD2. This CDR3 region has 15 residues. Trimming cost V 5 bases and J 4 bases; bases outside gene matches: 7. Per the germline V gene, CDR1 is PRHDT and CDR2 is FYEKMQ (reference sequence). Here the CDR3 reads CASSPEAGGRETQYF. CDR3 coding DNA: TGTGCCAGCAGCCCTGAAGCGGGAGGGCGAGAGACCCAGTACTTC. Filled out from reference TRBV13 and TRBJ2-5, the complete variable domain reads AAGVIQSPRHLIKEKRETATLKCYPIPRHDTVYWYQQGPGQDPQFLISFYEKMQSDKGSIPDRFSAQQFSDYHSELNMSSLELGDSALYFCASSPEAGGRETQYFGPGTRLLVL.

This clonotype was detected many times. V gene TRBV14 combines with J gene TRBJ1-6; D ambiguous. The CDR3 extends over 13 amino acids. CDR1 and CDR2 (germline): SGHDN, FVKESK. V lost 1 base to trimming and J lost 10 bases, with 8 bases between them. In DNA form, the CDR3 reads TGTGCCAGCAGCCAAGGGGTAGGATCACCCCTCCACTTT. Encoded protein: CASSQGVGSPLHF. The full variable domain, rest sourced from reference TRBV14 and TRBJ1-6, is EAGVTQFPSHSVIEKGQTVTLRCDPISGHDNLYWYRRVMGKEIKFLLHFVKESKQDESGMPNNRFLAERTGGTYSTLKVQPAELEDSGVYFCASSQGVGSPLHFGNGTRLTVT.

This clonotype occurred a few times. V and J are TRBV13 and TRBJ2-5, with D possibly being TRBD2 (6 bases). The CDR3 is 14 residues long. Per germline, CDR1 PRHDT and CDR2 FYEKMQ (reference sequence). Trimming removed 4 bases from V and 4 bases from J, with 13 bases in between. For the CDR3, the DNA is TGTGCCAGCAGCTCCCGACTAGTGCCAGAGACCCAGTACTTC. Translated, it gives CASSSRLVPETQYF.

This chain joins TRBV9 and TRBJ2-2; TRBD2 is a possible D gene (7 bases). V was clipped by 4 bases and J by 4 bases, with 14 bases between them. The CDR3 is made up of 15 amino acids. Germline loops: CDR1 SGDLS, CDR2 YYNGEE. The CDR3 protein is CASSPTGTITGELFF. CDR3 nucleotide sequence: TGTGCCAGCAGCCCAACAGGGACTATCACCGGGGAGCTGTTTTTT. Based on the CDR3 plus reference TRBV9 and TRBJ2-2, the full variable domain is DSGVTQTPKHLITATGQRVTLRCSPRSGDLSVYWYQQSLDQGLQFLIQYYNGEERAKGNILERFSAQQFPDLHSELNLSSLELGDSALYFCASSPTGTITGELFFGEGSRLTVL.

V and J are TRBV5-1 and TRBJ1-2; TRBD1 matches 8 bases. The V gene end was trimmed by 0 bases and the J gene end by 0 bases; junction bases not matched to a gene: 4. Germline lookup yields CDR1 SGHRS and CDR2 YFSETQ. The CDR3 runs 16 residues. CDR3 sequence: CASSLGRDRSNYGYTF. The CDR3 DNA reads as TGCGCCAGCAGCTTGGGAAGGGACAGGTCTAACTATGGCTACACCTTC.

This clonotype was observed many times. CDR3 sequence: CATSTHRGPNYGYTF. Written as DNA, the CDR3 is TGTGCCACCAGCACTCACAGGGGGCCTAACTATGGCTACACCTTC. This chain connects TRBV15 to TRBJ1-2; 9 bases match TRBD1. The V segment lost 4 bases and the J segment 0 bases; nucleotides outside the gene matches: 3. Germline CDR1 and CDR2: LNHNV and YYDKDF (reference sequence). The CDR3 loop spans 15 amino acids.

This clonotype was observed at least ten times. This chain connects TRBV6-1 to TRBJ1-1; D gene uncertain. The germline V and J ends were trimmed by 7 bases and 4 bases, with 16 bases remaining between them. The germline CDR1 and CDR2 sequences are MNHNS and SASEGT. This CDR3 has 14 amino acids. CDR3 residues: CASTQDSPGTEAFF. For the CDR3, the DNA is TGTGCCAGCACCCAGGACTCCCCGGGCACTGAAGCTTTCTTT.

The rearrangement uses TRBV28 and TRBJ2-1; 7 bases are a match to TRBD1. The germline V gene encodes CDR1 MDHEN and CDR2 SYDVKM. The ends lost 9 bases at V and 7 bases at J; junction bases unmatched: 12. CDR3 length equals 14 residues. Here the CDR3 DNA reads TGTGCCAGTAAACCGGGACAGCGCGGAAATGAGCAGTTCTTC. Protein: CASKPGQRGNEQFF.

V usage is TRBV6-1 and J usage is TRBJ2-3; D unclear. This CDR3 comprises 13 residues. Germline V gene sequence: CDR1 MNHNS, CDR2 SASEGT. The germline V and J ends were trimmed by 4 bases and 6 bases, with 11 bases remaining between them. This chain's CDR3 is CASSAGSADTQYF. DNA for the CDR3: TGTGCCAGCAGTGCCGGGTCGGCGGATACGCAGTATTTT.

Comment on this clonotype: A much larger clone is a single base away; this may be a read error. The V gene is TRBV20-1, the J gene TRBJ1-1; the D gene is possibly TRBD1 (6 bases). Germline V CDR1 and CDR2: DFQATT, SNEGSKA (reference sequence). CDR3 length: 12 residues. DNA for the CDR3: TGCAGTGCAGAGGGGGGAGCCACTGAAGCTTCCTTT. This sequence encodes CSAEGGATEASF.

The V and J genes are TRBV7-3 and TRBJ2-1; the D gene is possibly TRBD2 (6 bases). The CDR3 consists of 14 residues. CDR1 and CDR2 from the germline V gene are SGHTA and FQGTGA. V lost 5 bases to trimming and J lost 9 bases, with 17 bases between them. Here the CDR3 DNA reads TGTGCCAGCAGCCCCACCCCGGACTACCCTGAGCAGTTCTTC. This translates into CASSPTPDYPEQFF.

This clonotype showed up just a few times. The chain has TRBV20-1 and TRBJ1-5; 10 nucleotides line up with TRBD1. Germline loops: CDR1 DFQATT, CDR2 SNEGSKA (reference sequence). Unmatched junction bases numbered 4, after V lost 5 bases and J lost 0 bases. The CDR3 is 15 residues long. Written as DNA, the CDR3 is TGCAGTGCTGCGGACAGGGGGGATAGCAATCAGCCCCAGCATTTT. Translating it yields CSAADRGDSNQPQHF.

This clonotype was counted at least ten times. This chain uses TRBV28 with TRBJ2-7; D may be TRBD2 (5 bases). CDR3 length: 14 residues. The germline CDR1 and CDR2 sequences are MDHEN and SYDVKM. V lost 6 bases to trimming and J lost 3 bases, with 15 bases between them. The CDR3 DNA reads TGTGCCAGCAGGGACGACGGAGGAGACTACGAGCAGTACTTC. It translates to CASRDDGGDYEQYF.

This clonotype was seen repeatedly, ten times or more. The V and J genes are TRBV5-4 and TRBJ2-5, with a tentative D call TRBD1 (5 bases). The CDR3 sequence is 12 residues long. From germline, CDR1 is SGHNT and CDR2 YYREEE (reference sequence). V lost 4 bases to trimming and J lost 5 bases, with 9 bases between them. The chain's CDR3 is CASSGARETQYF. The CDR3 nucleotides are TGTGCCAGCAGCGGGGCAAGGGAGACCCAGTACTTC.

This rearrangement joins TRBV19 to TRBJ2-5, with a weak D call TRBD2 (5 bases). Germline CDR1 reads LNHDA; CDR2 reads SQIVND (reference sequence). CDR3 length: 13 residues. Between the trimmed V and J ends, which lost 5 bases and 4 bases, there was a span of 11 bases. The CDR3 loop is CASSYAGSETQYF. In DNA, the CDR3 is TGTGCCAGTAGTTATGCGGGTTCAGAGACCCAGTACTTC.

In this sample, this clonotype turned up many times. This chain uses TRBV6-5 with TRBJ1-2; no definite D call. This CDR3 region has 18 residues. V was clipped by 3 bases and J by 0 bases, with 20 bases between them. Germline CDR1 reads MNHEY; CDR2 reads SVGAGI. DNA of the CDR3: TGTGCCAGCAGTTATTCCGGGAGAAAAGGTCCTTCTAACTATGGCTACACCTTC. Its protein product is CASSYSGRKGPSNYGYTF.

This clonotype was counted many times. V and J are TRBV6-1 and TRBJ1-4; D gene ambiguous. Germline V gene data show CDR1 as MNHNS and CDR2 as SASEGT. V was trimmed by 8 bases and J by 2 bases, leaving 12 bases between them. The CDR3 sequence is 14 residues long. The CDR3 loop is CASCRGWTNEKLFF. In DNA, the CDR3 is TGTGCCAGCTGTCGTGGGTGGACTAATGAAAAACTGTTTTTT.

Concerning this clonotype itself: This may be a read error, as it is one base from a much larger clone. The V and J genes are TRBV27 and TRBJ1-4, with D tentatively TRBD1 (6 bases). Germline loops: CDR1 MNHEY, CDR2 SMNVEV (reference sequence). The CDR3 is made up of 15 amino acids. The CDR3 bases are TGTACCAGCAGTAAACGGACAGTGGATGGTGAAAAACTGTTTTTT. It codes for CTSSKRTVDGEKLFF.

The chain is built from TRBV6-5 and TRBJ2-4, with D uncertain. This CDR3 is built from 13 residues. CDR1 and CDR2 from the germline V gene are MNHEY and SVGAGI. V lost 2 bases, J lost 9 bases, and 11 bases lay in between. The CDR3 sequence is CASSYKGPVIQYF. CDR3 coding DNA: TGTGCCAGCAGTTACAAGGGCCCTGTCATTCAGTACTTC.

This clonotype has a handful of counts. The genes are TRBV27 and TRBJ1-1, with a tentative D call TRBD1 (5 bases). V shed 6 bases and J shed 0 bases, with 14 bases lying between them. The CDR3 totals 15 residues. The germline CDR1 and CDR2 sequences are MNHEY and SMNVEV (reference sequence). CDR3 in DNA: TGTGCCAGCAGCCGGGGCCCGGCGGTGAACACTGAAGCTTTCTTT. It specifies CASSRGPAVNTEAFF.

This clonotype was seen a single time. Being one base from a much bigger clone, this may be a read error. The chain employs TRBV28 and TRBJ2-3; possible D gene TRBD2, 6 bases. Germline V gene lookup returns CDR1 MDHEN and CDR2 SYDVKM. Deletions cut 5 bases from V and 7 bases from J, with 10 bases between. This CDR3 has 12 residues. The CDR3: CASSPAGNTQYF. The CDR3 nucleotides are TGTGCCAGCAGTCCCGCGGGGAATACGCAGTATTTT.

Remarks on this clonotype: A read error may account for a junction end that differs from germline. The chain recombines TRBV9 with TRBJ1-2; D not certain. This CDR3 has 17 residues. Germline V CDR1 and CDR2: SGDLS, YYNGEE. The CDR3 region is CASSVEGGGPPRNGYTF. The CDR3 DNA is TGTGCTAGCAGCGTAGAAGGAGGTGGGCCCCCGAGGAATGGCTACACCTTC. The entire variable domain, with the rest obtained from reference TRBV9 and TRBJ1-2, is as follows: DSGVTQTPKHLITATGQRVTLRCSPRSGDLSVYWYQQSLDQGLQFLIQYYNGEERAKGNILERFSAQQFPDLHSELNLSSLELGDSALYFCASSVEGGGPPRNGYTFGSGTRLTVV.